This paragraph covers one TCR beta chain sequence. Its target is unknown. The junction had 9 bases not matched to a gene; V was cut back by 4 bases and J by 4 bases. The CDR3 is 15 residues long. Germline CDR1 and CDR2: SGHNT and YYREEE (reference sequence). This entry is derived from a study of T cells after yellow fever vaccination. Study-level background: Low-cell-number fractions underwent preparation using SMART-Seq v4 Ultra Low Input. Study-level findings and limits: Reappearance after the booster was observed for most primary-vaccination clones (more than 95% CD4, almost 90% CD8).

Conversion of TCR transcripts into cDNA relied on 5'RACE template switching, which added a universal primer site and UMIs. Each CDR3 protein is one row after TCRdb ran MiXCR on the 5' RACE reads. The sample gives hundreds of thousands of distinct CDR3 sequences, around an eighth of which show up once; under 15% is in the top ten. The sequence came from a man aged 25 to 40 who received the YFV17D yellow fever vaccine. The J gene is TRBJ2-5, the V gene TRBV5-4, with 8 bases identical to TRBD1. The sequencing used PBMCs, collected on the day of the yellow fever booster vaccination. The CDR3: CASSPTGANRETQYF. The CDR3 DNA sequence: TGTGCCAGCAGCCCGACAGGGGCCAACCGAGAGACCCAGTACTTC.